Listed here are 3 T cell receptor beta chains from one sample, sequenced in a study of tissue T cells after allogeneic stem cell transplantation. Libraries were prepared by immunoSEQ multiplex PCR; TCRdb keeps only in-frame clonotypes and omits some of them. The sample lists 6,400 or so clones, less than 55% seen once, with over 7% in the top ten. Stated time point: mouse harvest day 7 after allogeneic transplant. Tail vein injection delivered 10^7 T-cell-depleted bone marrow cells and 10^6 splenic CD5+ T cells. Material: lymph node tissue. Every receptor here comes from a female BALB/c mouse given C57BL/6 T cells with graft-versus-host disease after an allogeneic hematopoietic cell transplant.

About this clone itself: Gene names refer to mouse genes. The CDR3 end is not reached by the read, which stops 1 residue before it; the germline J gene fills it in. The chain links TRBV23 to TRBJ2-4; the table's D call of TRBD1 was not tested on the DNA. Germline CDR1 is KGHTA and CDR2 is FQNQQP. The CDR3 covers 14 residues. The part of the CDR3 DNA that was read is TGCTCCAGCAGTCAAAACAGGGTTCAAAACACCTTGTAC. This translates into CSSSQNRVQNTLY. The entire CDR3 reads CSSSQNRVQNTLYF.

This clone was recorded a few times. Gene names and germline match the mouse. The read ends 1 residue shy of where the CDR3 ends; the end is completed using the germline J gene. The chain has TRBV12-1 and TRBJ1-3; 7 nucleotides agree with TRBD1. The CDR3 is made up of 15 amino acids. Germline V gene lookup returns CDR1 SGHSN and CDR2 HYEKVE. Unmatched junction bases numbered 8, after V lost 3 bases and J lost 4 bases. The CDR3 reads CASSSLQGPGNTLYF. The sequenced part of the CDR3 DNA is TGTGCCAGCTCTTCATTACAGGGGCCGGGAAATACGCTCTAT.

On this clone itself: The genes and germline here are from mouse. The missing CDR3 end, 1 residue past where the read stops, is filled in from the germline J gene. The V and J genes are TRBV26 and TRBJ2-4; perhaps TRBD2 as D (6 bases). The ends were cut back, 3 bases at V and 5 bases at J, with 9 bases in the middle. The germline V gene encodes CDR1 KGHPV and CDR2 FQNQEV (reference sequence). The CDR3 runs to 13 residues. The CDR3 is CASSLAGVNTLYF. The sequenced CDR3 bases are TGTGCCAGCAGTCTTGCTGGGGTAAACACCTTGTAC.